The present TCR beta chain was sequenced within a study of T cell responses to AZD1222 COVID-19 vaccine. Findings of the study overall: Elevations in Spike-specific TCR breadth and depth followed administration of two AZD1222 doses. There were repertoire samples only from the period after the peak T cell response.

Using immunoSEQ multiplex PCR, the repertoire was profiled, and TCRdb retains in-frame clones only, with some absent. This sample yields approximately 83,000 clones, of which about nine tenths are seen a single time; less than 5.5% belongs to the top ten. Comments on this clone: Antigen unknown.

The source material was peripheral blood, sampled on day 0 of MenACWY control vaccination. This clonotype was sampled from an adult in good health.

The CDR3 spells CATSRDSGTGVETQYF. CDR3 nucleotides: TGTGCCACCAGCAGAGATTCCGGAACAGGGGTGGAGACCCAGTACTTC. V and J are TRBV15 and TRBJ2-5; TRBD1 matches 7 bases. The CDR3 loop spans 16 amino acids. V gave up 0 bases and J gave up 5 bases; unmatched junction bases: 9. Germline V gives CDR1 LNHNV, CDR2 YYDKDF (reference sequence).